These 20 T cell receptor beta chains originate from one sample sequenced in a study of cytotoxic CD8 clonotypes in ibrutinib-treated CLL. Here immunoSEQ multiplex PCR was the method, and the copy in TCRdb shows in-frame clones only, minus some. Of around 150,000 clones detected, around 80% appear once; the ten largest clones hold 6% to 9.5%. The sequencing used PBMCs, collected after 36 months of ibrutinib treatment. Receptors were obtained from a human donor with chronic lymphocytic leukemia.

Only one count was recorded for this clone. This chain uses TRBV19 with TRBJ1-1; D remains unclear. CDR1 is LNHDA, CDR2 SQIVND, per germline (reference sequence). Trimming removed 5 bases at V and 1 base at J, with 14 bases between. The CDR3 length is 15 residues. Written as DNA, the CDR3 is TGTGCCAGTAGTCGGAGTGGGTGGGCGAACACTGAAGCTTTCTTT. Translated, it gives CASSRSGWANTEAFF.

This chain joins TRBV9 and TRBJ2-7; D may match TRBD1 or TRBD2 (6 bases each). The V gene's germline CDR1 is SGDLS and CDR2 YYNGEE. This CDR3 spans 14 amino acids. The ends were cut back, 0 bases at V and 3 bases at J, with 10 bases in the middle. CDR3 region: CASSVEQGGYEQYF. The CDR3 DNA is TGTGCCAGCAGCGTAGAACAGGGAGGCTACGAGCAGTACTTC.

The V gene is TRBV28, the J gene TRBJ1-5, with D hard to call. The CDR3 spans 17 residues. V gave up 6 bases and J gave up 7 bases, with 25 bases separating them. The germline V gene encodes CDR1 MDHEN and CDR2 SYDVKM. The CDR3 nucleotides read TGTGCCAGCAGCTTGTCTTCTGCCGGGAGGGCTGGACAGCCCCAGCATTTT. This translates into CASSLSSAGRAGQPQHF.

The V gene is TRBV9, the J gene TRBJ1-4; possible D gene TRBD1, 5 bases. The germline gives CDR1 SGDLS, CDR2 YYNGEE. The CDR3 loop spans 15 amino acids. Trimming took off 4 bases at V and 4 bases at J, with 14 bases between the two ends. CDR3 DNA: TGTGCCAGCAGCTCCGGGACGGGAATTAATGAAAAACTGTTTTTT. As protein: CASSSGTGINEKLFF. Full variable domain (remainder filled in from reference TRBV9 and TRBJ1-4): DSGVTQTPKHLITATGQRVTLRCSPRSGDLSVYWYQQSLDQGLQFLIQYYNGEERAKGNILERFSAQQFPDLHSELNLSSLELGDSALYFCASSSGTGINEKLFFGSGTQLSVL.

With regard to this clone: A read error may account for a junction end that differs from germline. The gene calls are TRBV5-6 and TRBJ1-2; D is ambiguous. The CDR3 consists of 14 residues. Germline V gene data show CDR1 as SGHDT and CDR2 as YYEEEE. The CDR3 coding sequence is TGTGCCAGCAGCGTGATGCGCGGTTACTACGGCTACACCTTC. It encodes CASSVMRGYYGYTF.

The chain couples TRBV5-1 to TRBJ2-7, with 9 nucleotides matching TRBD1. The CDR3 is 14 amino acids. V gave up 5 bases and J gave up 4 bases; unmatched junction bases: 7. CDR1 is SGHRS and CDR2 is YFSETQ in the germline V gene. CDR3 in amino acids: CASRTGTGLYEQYF. The CDR3 DNA follows: TGCGCCAGCAGAACCGGGACAGGGCTGTACGAGCAGTACTTC.

The CDR3 region has the DNA TGTGCCATCAGTTCGGGACTAGCGGGGTCCTACGAGCAGTACTTC. Amino acid sequence: CAISSGLAGSYEQYF. The V call is TRBV10-3, the J call TRBJ2-7, with 13 bases fitting TRBD2. Germline CDR1 and CDR2: ENHRY and SYGVKD. CDR3 length: 15 amino acids. J gave up 1 base and V 5 bases, and 2 bases lay outside the gene matches.

The rearrangement uses TRBV5-4 and TRBJ1-1; 10 bases match TRBD1. The CDR3 has 15 amino acids. V dropped 3 bases and J dropped 0; count of bases not matched to a gene: 2. Germline CDR1 and CDR2: SGHNT and YYREEE (reference sequence). The CDR3 region has the DNA TGTGCCAGCAGCTCGGGACAGGGGATGAACACTGAAGCTTTCTTT. Its translation: CASSSGQGMNTEAFF.

The chain couples TRBV5-1 to TRBJ2-5; 9 nucleotides line up with TRBD2. With 3 bases clipped from V and 2 bases from J, the junction kept 8 bases outside the gene matches. This CDR3 is 16 amino acids long. Germline V gene data show CDR1 as SGHRS and CDR2 as YFSETQ. The CDR3 loop is CASSYRAGGYQETQYF. CDR3 DNA: TGCGCCAGCAGCTACCGAGCGGGAGGATATCAAGAGACCCAGTACTTC.

This clone was counted ten times or more. The rearrangement links TRBV25-1 to TRBJ1-6; no reliable D call. The CDR3 runs to 17 residues. Germline V lookup: CDR1 MGHDK, CDR2 SYGVNS. The ends were cut back, 5 bases at V and 0 bases at J, with 14 bases in the middle. CDR3: CASSSDLPSSYNSPLHF. The CDR3 DNA sequence: TGTGCCAGCAGTTCCGATCTGCCGAGCTCCTATAATTCACCCCTCCACTTT.

The chain employs TRBV29-1 and TRBJ2-7; 8 bases agree with TRBD1. This CDR3 spans 15 amino acids. Germline CDR1 is SQVTM and CDR2 is ANQGSEA. V lost 0 bases to trimming and J lost 3 bases; unmatched junction nucleotides: 7. CDR3 DNA sequence: TGCAGCGTTGAAGATCGGGGACAGGTCGGCTACGAGCAGTACTTC. Translated, it gives CSVEDRGQVGYEQYF.

V gene TRBV5-5 combines with J gene TRBJ2-2; TRBD2 might be the D (5 bases). This CDR3 contains 16 residues. The V end lost 3 bases, the J end lost 7 bases, and 19 bases lay between the germline ends. Germline CDR1 and CDR2: SGHKS and YYEKEE (reference sequence). CDR3 nucleotides: TGTGCCAGCAGCTCCCTCGTCGGGGTGAACGGCGGGGAGCTGTTTTTT. This sequence encodes CASSSLVGVNGGELFF.

The J gene is TRBJ1-1, the V gene TRBV5-4; perhaps TRBD1 as D (5 bases). The germline gives CDR1 SGHNT, CDR2 YYREEE (reference sequence). The length of the CDR3 is 12 residues. The V and J ends lost 4 bases and 8 bases respectively, with 12 bases between them. Written as DNA, the CDR3 is TGTGCCAGCAGCCATGGGACGACCGAAGCTTTCTTT. It encodes CASSHGTTEAFF.

The chain uses TRBV5-1 and TRBJ2-1, with D possibly TRBD2 on 6 matching bases. This CDR3 has 15 residues. Germline CDR1 SGHRS, CDR2 YFSETQ. V was trimmed by 1 base and J by 6 bases, leaving 14 bases between them. CDR3 loop: CASSLTVGLVNEQFF. CDR3 DNA: TGCGCCAGCAGCTTGACAGTGGGACTTGTCAATGAGCAGTTCTTC.

This sequence joins TRBV27 and TRBJ1-2; D gene uncertain. Germline V gene data show CDR1 as MNHEY and CDR2 as SMNVEV (reference sequence). The germline V and J ends were trimmed by 8 bases and 5 bases, with 9 bases remaining between them. The CDR3 extends over 11 amino acids. The CDR3, as DNA: TGTGCCAGCGGATATGGGTATGGCTACACCTTC. This translates into CASGYGYGYTF.

This clone appeared a few times. The V and J genes are TRBV27 and TRBJ2-7, with 9 positions matching TRBD2. This CDR3 contains 18 residues. Trimming removed 5 bases from V and 1 base from J; junction bases left unmatched: 15. Germline values: CDR1 MNHEY, CDR2 SMNVEV (reference sequence). CDR3 protein: CASSPTLPRSGGSYEQYF. As DNA, the CDR3 is TGTGCCAGCAGTCCAACTCTGCCTCGGAGCGGGGGGTCCTACGAGCAGTACTTC.

The J gene is TRBJ2-1, the V gene TRBV7-9; D not certain. CDR1 and CDR2 (germline): SEHNR, FQNEAQ (reference sequence). The CDR3 extends over 15 amino acids. Trimming cost V 4 bases and J 9 bases, with 19 bases left between them. CDR3 in amino acids: CASSSRLTGGGEQFF. CDR3 DNA sequence: TGTGCCAGCAGCTCCCGGCTCACGGGCGGCGGTGAGCAGTTCTTC. Variable domain in full (rest from reference TRBV7-9 and TRBJ2-1): DTGVSQNPRHKITKRGQNVTFRCDPISEHNRLYWYRQTLGQGPEFLTYFQNEAQLEKSRLLSDRFSAERPKGSFSTLEIQRTEQGDSAMYLCASSSRLTGGGEQFFGPGTRLTVL.

CDR3 coding DNA: TGCGCCAGCAGCTCAGGACAGGGCTTAAGAGAGCAGTTCTTC. Amino acids: CASSSGQGLREQFF. This chain links TRBV5-1 with TRBJ2-1; 8 positions match TRBD1. V trimming: 3 bases; J trimming: 10 bases; junction bases outside the gene matches: 9. Germline assignment: CDR1 SGHRS and CDR2 YFSETQ. CDR3 size: 14 residues. The full variable domain, with the rest looked up from reference TRBV5-1 and TRBJ2-1, is KAGVTQTPRYLIKTRGQQVTLSCSPISGHRSVSWYQQTPGQGLQFLFEYFSETQRNKGNFPGRFSGRQFSNSRSEMNVSTLELGDSALYLCASSSGQGLREQFFGPGTRLTVL.

There are a few counts of this clone. Mismatch with germline at one junction end may stem from a read error. The chain carries TRBV2 and TRBJ1-1; D is ambiguous. Germline V gives CDR1 SNHLY, CDR2 FYNNEI. The length of the CDR3 is 13 residues. CDR3 loop: CASNERWSPEAFF. In DNA, the CDR3 is TGTGCCAGCAATGAAAGGTGGTCCCCTGAAGCTTTCTTT. Complete variable domain (other parts from reference TRBV2 and TRBJ1-1): EPEVTQTPSHQVTQMGQEVILRCVPISNHLYFYWYRQILGQKVEFLVSFYNNEISEKSEIFDDQFSVERPDGSNFTLKIRSTKLEDSAMYFCASNERWSPEAFFGQGTRLTVV.

The chain employs TRBV5-5 and TRBJ1-4; D perhaps matches TRBD1 (5 bases). This CDR3 is 13 amino acids long. Germline CDR1 reads SGHKS; CDR2 reads YYEKEE (reference sequence). V lost 4 bases, J lost 8 bases, and 12 bases lay in between. CDR3 bases: TGTGCCAGCAGCGGCAGGGTTCGCGAAAAACTGTTTTTT. Its protein is CASSGRVREKLFF.